This T cell receptor beta chain was sequenced for a study of T cells in localized non-small cell lung cancer. Profiling relied on immunoSEQ multiplex PCR, and the TCRdb table lists in-frame clones only, not all of them. The repertoire holds under 45,000 clones, about 83% seen once, with 7.8% in the top ten. The CDR3 runs 13 residues. Germline CDR1 SGHTA, CDR2 FQGNSA. Trimming cost V 0 bases and J 7 bases, with 9 bases left between them. The sequence was obtained from a man aged 35-75 years with stage II lung adenocarcinoma. The sample was PBMCs, taken before any cancer treatment. The chain has TRBV7-2 and TRBJ1-2; D perhaps matches TRBD1 (5 bases). The CDR3 region is CASSLAREGGYTF. CDR3 nucleotide sequence: TGTGCCAGCAGCTTAGCCAGGGAGGGTGGCTACACCTTC.